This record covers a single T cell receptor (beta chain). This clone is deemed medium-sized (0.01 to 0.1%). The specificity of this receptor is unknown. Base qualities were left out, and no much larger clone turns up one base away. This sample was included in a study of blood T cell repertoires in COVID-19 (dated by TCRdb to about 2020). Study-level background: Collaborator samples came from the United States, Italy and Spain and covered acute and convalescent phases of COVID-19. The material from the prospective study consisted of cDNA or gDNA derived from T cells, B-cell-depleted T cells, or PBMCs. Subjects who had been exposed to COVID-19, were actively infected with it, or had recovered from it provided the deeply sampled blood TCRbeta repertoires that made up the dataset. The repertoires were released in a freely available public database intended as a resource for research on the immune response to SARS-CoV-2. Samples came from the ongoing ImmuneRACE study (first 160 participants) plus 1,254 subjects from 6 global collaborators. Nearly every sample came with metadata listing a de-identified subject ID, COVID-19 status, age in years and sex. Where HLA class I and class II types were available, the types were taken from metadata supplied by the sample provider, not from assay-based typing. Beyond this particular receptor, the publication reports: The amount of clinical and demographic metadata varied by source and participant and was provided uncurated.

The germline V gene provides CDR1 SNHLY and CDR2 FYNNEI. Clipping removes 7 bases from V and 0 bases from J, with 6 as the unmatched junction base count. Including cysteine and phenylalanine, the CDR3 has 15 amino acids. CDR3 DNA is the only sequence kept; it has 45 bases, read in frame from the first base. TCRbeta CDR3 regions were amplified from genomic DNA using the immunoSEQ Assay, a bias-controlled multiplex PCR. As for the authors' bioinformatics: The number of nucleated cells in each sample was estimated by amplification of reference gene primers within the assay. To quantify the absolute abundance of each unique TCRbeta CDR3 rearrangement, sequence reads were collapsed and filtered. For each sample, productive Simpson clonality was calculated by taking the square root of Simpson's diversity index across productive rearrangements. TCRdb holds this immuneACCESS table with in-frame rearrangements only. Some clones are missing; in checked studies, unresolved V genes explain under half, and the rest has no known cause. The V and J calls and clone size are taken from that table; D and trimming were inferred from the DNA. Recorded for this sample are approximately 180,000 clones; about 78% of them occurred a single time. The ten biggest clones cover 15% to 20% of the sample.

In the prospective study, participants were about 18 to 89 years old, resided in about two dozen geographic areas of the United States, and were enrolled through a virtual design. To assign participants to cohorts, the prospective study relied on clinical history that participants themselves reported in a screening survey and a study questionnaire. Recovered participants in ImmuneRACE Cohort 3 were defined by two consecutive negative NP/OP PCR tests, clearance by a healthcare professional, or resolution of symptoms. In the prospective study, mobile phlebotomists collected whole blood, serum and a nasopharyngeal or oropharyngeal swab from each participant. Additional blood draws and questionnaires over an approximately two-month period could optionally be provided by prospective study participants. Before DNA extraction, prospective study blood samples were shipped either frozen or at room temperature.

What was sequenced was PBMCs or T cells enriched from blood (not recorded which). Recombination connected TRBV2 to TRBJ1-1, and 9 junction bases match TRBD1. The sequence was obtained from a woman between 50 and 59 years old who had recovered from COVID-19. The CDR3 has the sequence CASMRDRAMNTEAFF. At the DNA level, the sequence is TGTGCCAGCATGAGGGACAGGGCAATGAACACTGAAGCTTTCTTT.